The rows below give T cell receptor beta chains drawn from one sample of a study of radiotherapy plus CTLA-4 blockade in lung cancer. TCRdb keeps only in-frame clones here, not all; method: immunoSEQ multiplex PCR. The sample gives 130,000 or so clones, approximately 90% of which show up once; about 7% is in the top ten. Specimen: peripheral blood, collected from a patient treated with radiotherapy plus ipilimumab. These receptor sequences come from a human donor with non-small cell lung cancer that progressed on radiotherapy plus ipilimumab. CDR3s include the opening cysteine and the closing phenylalanine or tryptophan. Fields, in order: D gene, J gene, clone size, V gene, CDR3 DNA, CDR3 protein. A D gene is named only where the DNA matches it firmly. Clone size, where shown, is once, few, many, or a class for clones that have expanded.

>NA|TRBJ1-1|NA|TRBV19
TGTGCCAGTAGCCAGACCGGGACCTACAACACTGAAGCTTTCTTT
CASSQTGTYNTEAFF
>NA|TRBJ1-1|NA|TRBV6-5
TGTGCCAGCAGAAGACAGTCGATATACACTGAAGCTTTCTTT
CASRRQSIYTEAFF
>NA|TRBJ2-3|NA|TRBV5-4
TGTGCCAGCAGCTTCGGGGGTGGATACACAGATACGCAGTATTTT
CASSFGGGYTDTQYF
>TRBD1|TRBJ2-3|NA|TRBV5-1
TGCGCCAGCAGTCGGACAGGGCTTAGCACAGATACGCAGTATTTT
CASSRTGLSTDTQYF
>TRBD1|TRBJ1-2|NA|TRBV18
TGTGCCAGCTCACCGGACAGGGGCTATGGCTACACCTTC
CASSPDRGYGYTF
>NA|TRBJ1-2|NA|TRBV6-1
TGTGCCAGCAGTGAAGAAATGGGGAGGCCCAACTATGGCTACACCTTC
CASSEEMGRPNYGYTF
>NA|TRBJ2-7|NA|TRBV6-4
TGTGCCAGCAGTGACTCGGAGGCCTCCGAGCAGTACTTC
CASSDSEASEQYF
>TRBD2|TRBJ2-7|NA|TRBV4-2
TGTGCCAGCAGCCAAGATCAGGGACTAGCGGGAGGGCCTTCTTTTTTC
CASSQDQGLAGGPSFF
>NA|TRBJ2-4|NA|TRBV5-1
TGCGCCAGCAGCTTCGGGGGCAGCCAAAACATTCAGTACTTC
CASSFGGSQNIQYF
>NA|TRBJ2-1|once|TRBV7-2
TGTGCCAGCAGCCCTCATAGGCTTCCCGAGCAGTTCTTC
CASSPHRLPEQFF
>TRBD1|TRBJ1-1|NA|TRBV12-5
TGTGCTAGTGCCCCACAGGGGATGACTGAAGCTTTCTTT
CASAPQGMTEAFF
>TRBD2|TRBJ2-7|NA|TRBV19
TGTGCCAGTAGTATTGGGAGGGGAGGAACCTACGAGCAGTACTTC
CASSIGRGGTYEQYF
>NA|TRBJ2-3|NA|TRBV7-8
TGTGCCAGCAGCCGGAGCTCGCGGACTAGCACAGATACGCAGTATTTT
CASSRSSRTSTDTQYF
>NA|TRBJ2-2|NA|TRBV4-2
TGTGCCAGCAGCCAGGCCGGGGGAATCGGGGAGCTGTTTTTT
CASSQAGGIGELFF
>NA|TRBJ1-5|NA|TRBV19
TGTGCCAGTAGTATCCTGGGGAATCAGCCCCAGCATTTT
CASSILGNQPQHF
>NA|TRBJ2-1|NA|TRBV6-5
TGTGCCAGCAACGCTCGGGTTTTTTCGGATGAGCAGTTCTTC
CASNARVFSDEQFF
>NA|TRBJ2-7|NA|TRBV20-1
TGCAGTGCTGGGGCTTACTACGAGCAGTACTTC
CSAGAYYEQYF
>TRBD1|TRBJ2-2|NA|TRBV27
TGTGCCAGCAGTCTGTGGACAGGGAGGACCGGGGAGCTGTTTTTT
CASSLWTGRTGELFF
>TRBD1|TRBJ1-2|NA|TRBV5-1
TGCGCCAGCAGCCCCCCGGGACAGGAGACCTATGGCTACACCTTC
CASSPPGQETYGYTF
>NA|TRBJ1-3|NA|TRBV27
TGTGCCAGCGGACGCTCTGGAAACACCATATATTTT
CASGRSGNTIYF
>NA|TRBJ2-1|NA|TRBV11-2
TGTGCCAGCAGCTTAGGAGAGATCTCCTACAATGAGCAGTTCTTC
CASSLGEISYNEQFF
>NA|TRBJ1-1|NA|TRBV5-1
TGCGCCAGCAGCTTGGTGCCGGACCCTGACGCTTTCTTT
CASSLVPDPDAFF
>NA|TRBJ2-7|NA|TRBV5-1
TGCGCCAGCAGCGCGAGTCTAGCTACGAACGAGCAGTACTTC
CASSASLATNEQYF
>NA|TRBJ1-1|once|TRBV5-8
TGTGCCAGCAGCTTGGTGGGCAGCCAGAACACTGAAGCTTTCTTT
CASSLVGSQNTEAFF
>TRBD2|TRBJ2-1|once|TRBV7-2
TGTGCCAGCAGCGTCAATAGCGGGAGCTACAATGAGCAGTTCTTC
CASSVNSGSYNEQFF
>TRBD1|TRBJ2-5|few|TRBV18
TGTGCCAGCTCACTAGGCCGACAGGGGGCGGCGGAGACCCAGTACTTC
CASSLGRQGAAETQYF
>NA|TRBJ1-5|NA|TRBV5-1
TGCGCCAGCAGCCTTGAGGCTAATCAGCCCCAGCATTTT
CASSLEANQPQHF
>NA|TRBJ2-1|NA|TRBV2
TGTGCCAGCAGTGAAGTGGGGGTTGAGCAGTTCTTC
CASSEVGVEQFF